Shown below are 24 T cell receptor beta chains from a single sample sequenced in a study of pediatric ulcerative colitis. Produced via immunoSEQ multiplex PCR; TCRdb's table is partial and in-frame only. This sample carries approximately 60,000 clones, around 85% of them seen once, and the ten largest clones take about 3%. Sequencing used blood. The source of these receptors is a boy aged 5 to 17 with severe ulcerative colitis.

The genes are TRBV27 and TRBJ2-1; D is unclear. In germline, CDR1 is MNHEY, CDR2 SMNVEV (reference sequence). The CDR3 sequence is 16 residues long. V lost 5 bases and J 1 base, leaving 15 bases between the germline ends. The CDR3: CASSLTLTVSYNEQFF. For the CDR3, the DNA is TGTGCCAGCAGTCTCACCCTCACTGTATCCTACAATGAGCAGTTCTTC.

This clone was detected once. CDR3 loop: CASSAGGPWGEQYF. DNA of the CDR3: TGTGCCAGTAGTGCGGGAGGGCCTTGGGGCGAGCAGTACTTC. J is TRBJ2-7 and V is TRBV19, with TRBD2 matching 9 bases. Germline V gene data show CDR1 as LNHDA and CDR2 as SQIVND (reference sequence). J gave up 6 bases and V 5 bases, and 8 bases lay outside the gene matches. The CDR3 covers 14 residues. Complete variable domain (other parts from reference TRBV19 and TRBJ2-7): DGGITQSPKYLFRKEGQNVTLSCEQNLNHDAMYWYRQDPGQGLRLIYYSQIVNDFQKGDIAEGYSVSREKKESFPLTVTSAQKNPTAFYLCASSAGGPWGEQYFGPGTRLTVT.

This clone showed up just a few times. The V and J genes are TRBV19 and TRBJ1-1, with D unclear. The germline V gene encodes CDR1 LNHDA and CDR2 SQIVND (reference sequence). Between the trimmed V and J ends, which lost 3 bases and 7 bases, there was a span of 15 bases. This CDR3 spans 14 amino acids. In DNA, the CDR3 is TGTGCCAGTAGTATCCCTGGAGGGCGCGATGAAGCTTTCTTT. It encodes CASSIPGGRDEAFF.

V is TRBV15 and J is TRBJ2-1, with 12 positions matching TRBD2. The germline CDR1 and CDR2 sequences are LNHNV and YYDKDF (reference sequence). V was pared by 6 bases and J by 0 bases, with 6 bases of the junction left unmatched. This CDR3 has 17 amino acids. DNA for the CDR3: TGTGCCACCAGTCATGGACTAGCGGGAACCTCCTACAATGAGCAGTTCTTC. As protein: CATSHGLAGTSYNEQFF.

This clone turned up a few times. The CDR3 reads CASSDSGGGWRQPQHF. CDR3 DNA sequence: TGTGCCAGCAGTGATTCAGGAGGAGGGTGGCGGCAGCCCCAGCATTTT. The chain joins TRBV6-1 to TRBJ1-5; D is unclear. Between the trimmed V and J ends, which lost 3 bases and 7 bases, there was a span of 19 bases. This CDR3 region has 16 residues. Germline V CDR1 and CDR2: MNHNS, SASEGT.

The CDR3 sequence: CASDPSGRQETQYF. The CDR3, as DNA: TGTGCCAGTGACCCCTCGGGCAGACAAGAGACCCAGTACTTC. The genes are TRBV19 and TRBJ2-5; D gene unclear. The CDR3 extends over 14 amino acids. Germline V gene sequence: CDR1 LNHDA, CDR2 SQIVND (reference sequence). V was cut by 8 bases and J by 2 bases, with 15 bases left in between.

V is TRBV30 and J is TRBJ1-3, with 11 bases aligning to TRBD1. V lost 1 base to trimming and J lost 0 bases; unmatched junction nucleotides: 8. Looked up from germline, CDR1 is GTSNPN and CDR2 is SVGIG (reference sequence). This CDR3 spans 18 amino acids. The CDR3 sequence: CAWSADRDRGYSGNTIYF. The CDR3 DNA reads as TGTGCCTGGAGTGCAGACCGGGACAGGGGGTACTCTGGAAACACCATATATTTT.

This rearrangement joins TRBV25-1 to TRBJ2-1; D uncertain. The CDR3 consists of 13 residues. Germline loops: CDR1 MGHDK, CDR2 SYGVNS. Trimming shortened V by 2 bases and J by 4 bases, and 6 bases separated the two germline ends. CDR3 nucleotides: TGTGCCAGCAGTGAAGGGTGGTACAATGAGCAGTTCTTC. Encoded protein: CASSEGWYNEQFF.

The chain is built from TRBV27 and TRBJ1-2, with TRBD1 matching 7 bases. Trimming cost V 5 bases and J 3 bases; bases outside gene matches: 12. The CDR3 sequence is 16 residues long. From germline, CDR1 is MNHEY and CDR2 SMNVEV (reference sequence). The CDR3 spells CASSPHGQAIYYGYTF. The CDR3 DNA reads as TGTGCCAGCAGTCCCCATGGACAGGCGATCTACTATGGCTACACCTTC.

The CDR3 protein is CAWSGSSGSSYNEQFF. DNA of the CDR3: TGTGCCTGGAGTGGGAGTAGCGGGAGCTCCTACAATGAGCAGTTCTTC. The genes are TRBV30 and TRBJ2-1; 9 positions match TRBD2. The V gene end was trimmed by 1 base and the J gene end by 0 bases; junction bases not matched to a gene: 4. Germline lookup yields CDR1 GTSNPN and CDR2 SVGIG (reference sequence). The CDR3 totals 16 residues.

The rearrangement uses TRBV4-1 and TRBJ2-5, with no clear D. The CDR3 extends over 15 amino acids. V shed 4 bases and J shed 0 bases, with 12 bases lying between them. Looked up from germline, CDR1 is MGHRA and CDR2 is YSYEKL. This CDR3 is CASSRTSAYQETQYF. The CDR3, as DNA: TGCGCCAGCAGCCGGACGAGCGCGTACCAAGAGACCCAGTACTTC.

The rearrangement links TRBV15 to TRBJ1-5; D is ambiguous. V dropped 0 bases and J dropped 5 bases, with 11 bases sitting between them. The CDR3 is made up of 15 amino acids. Germline V gene data show CDR1 as LNHNV and CDR2 as YYDKDF (reference sequence). The CDR3 region is CATSRETYIHQPQHF. CDR3 DNA: TGTGCCACCAGCAGAGAGACATACATCCATCAGCCCCAGCATTTT.

The chain uses TRBV4-1 and TRBJ2-1; TRBD2 matches at 8 bases. Trimming removed 5 bases from V and 9 bases from J; junction bases left unmatched: 9. The CDR3 loop spans 14 amino acids. The V gene's germline CDR1 is MGHRA and CDR2 YSYEKL. Here the CDR3 DNA reads TGCGCCAGCAGCTCCAGCGGGAGCGGGGGTGAGCAGTTCTTC. Amino acid sequence: CASSSSGSGGEQFF.

V usage is TRBV5-6 and J usage is TRBJ2-2; 12 nucleotides match TRBD2. This CDR3 is 17 amino acids long. Germline CDR1 is SGHDT and CDR2 is YYEEEE. V lost 0 bases, J lost 5 bases, and 5 bases stayed unmatched. DNA for the CDR3: TGTGCCAGCAGCTTGGGACTAGCGGGAGTTGGTACCGGGGAGCTGTTTTTT. This translates into CASSLGLAGVGTGELFF.

The chain employs TRBV27 and TRBJ2-7; D gene unclear. This CDR3 comprises 17 residues. V shed 2 bases and J shed 0 bases, with 17 bases lying between them. The germline CDR1 and CDR2 sequences are MNHEY and SMNVEV (reference sequence). CDR3 sequence: CASSLRKGYPLSYEQYF. CDR3 nucleotide sequence: TGTGCCAGCAGTTTAAGGAAAGGGTACCCCCTCTCCTACGAGCAGTACTTC.

The chain carries TRBV5-4 and TRBJ1-5; tentative D call: TRBD1 (5 bases). CDR1 is SGHNT and CDR2 is YYREEE in the germline V gene (reference sequence). With 4 bases removed from V and 2 bases from J, the gap between germline ends came to 10 bases. This CDR3 spans 14 amino acids. The CDR3 protein is CASSNGGGNQPQHF. The CDR3 DNA reads TGTGCCAGCAGCAACGGGGGAGGCAATCAGCCCCAGCATTTT.

This chain uses TRBV19 with TRBJ1-2; TRBD1 is a possible D gene (5 bases). Looked up from germline, CDR1 is LNHDA and CDR2 is SQIVND (reference sequence). Trimming took 4 bases from V and 5 from J, leaving 11 bases between them. The CDR3 length is 13 residues. The DNA of the CDR3 is TGTGCCAGTAGTAGAGACAGCTATTATGGCTACACCTTC. Its protein is CASSRDSYYGYTF.

This clone was detected once. The V gene is TRBV29-1, the J gene TRBJ1-2; D may be TRBD1 (5 bases). Germline values: CDR1 SQVTM, CDR2 ANQGSEA. The CDR3 is 12 amino acids. V was clipped by 4 bases and J by 6 bases, with 12 bases between them. The CDR3 protein is CSVVSGKDGYTF. CDR3 sequence (DNA): TGCAGCGTTGTATCAGGGAAAGATGGCTACACCTTC.

The chain recombines TRBV5-1 with TRBJ1-1; D is possibly TRBD1 (5 bases). The CDR3 extends over 14 amino acids. Germline V gene data show CDR1 as SGHRS and CDR2 as YFSETQ. Trimming pared 0 bases from V and 8 bases from J, leaving 14 bases between. The CDR3 DNA sequence: TGCGCCAGCAGCTTGGCCCAGGGAACAGCGGAAGCTTTCTTT. Translation gives CASSLAQGTAEAFF.

The CDR3 bases are TGTGCCAGCAGCCCCCCGCACGCGAACACTGAAGCTTTCTTT. Amino acid sequence: CASSPPHANTEAFF. The V gene is TRBV11-3, the J gene TRBJ1-1; D is unresolved. V was trimmed by 5 bases and J by 1 base, leaving 11 bases between them. Germline V lookup: CDR1 SGHNT, CDR2 YENEEA. CDR3 length: 14 amino acids.

This rearrangement joins TRBV10-3 to TRBJ2-1; D remains ambiguous. Germline CDR1 and CDR2: ENHRY and SYGVKD. V lost 3 bases and J 5 bases, leaving 11 bases between the germline ends. The CDR3 spans 14 residues. CDR3 residues: CAISDSLGDNEQFF. CDR3 DNA sequence: TGTGCCATCAGTGATTCTTTGGGCGACAATGAGCAGTTCTTC.

J is TRBJ1-1 and V is TRBV6-5; 7 nucleotides match TRBD1. In germline, CDR1 is MNHEY, CDR2 SVGAGI. There are 12 residues in the CDR3. Trimming removed 6 bases from V and 6 bases from J; junction bases left unmatched: 4. As DNA, the CDR3 is TGTGCCAGCAGAGAGGGGGCCTCTGAAGCTTTCTTT. Translation gives CASREGASEAFF.

The V call is TRBV19, the J call TRBJ2-7, with 11 bases matching TRBD2. The CDR3 runs to 14 residues. In germline, CDR1 is LNHDA, CDR2 SQIVND (reference sequence). Trimming cost V 4 bases and J 5 bases; bases outside gene matches: 4. CDR3 sequence: CASSTTSGSHEQYF. The CDR3 DNA follows: TGTGCCAGTAGTACTACTAGCGGGAGCCACGAGCAGTACTTC.

The chain carries TRBV7-3 and TRBJ2-1; a weak D match, TRBD2 (5 bases). This CDR3 has 16 amino acids. Germline V gene data show CDR1 as SGHTA and CDR2 as FQGTGA. Trimming removed 5 bases at V and 0 bases at J, with 14 bases between. The CDR3, as DNA: TGTGCCAGCAGCCCACCGGGCGGAGGCTCCTACAATGAGCAGTTCTTC. Its protein product is CASSPPGGGSYNEQFF.